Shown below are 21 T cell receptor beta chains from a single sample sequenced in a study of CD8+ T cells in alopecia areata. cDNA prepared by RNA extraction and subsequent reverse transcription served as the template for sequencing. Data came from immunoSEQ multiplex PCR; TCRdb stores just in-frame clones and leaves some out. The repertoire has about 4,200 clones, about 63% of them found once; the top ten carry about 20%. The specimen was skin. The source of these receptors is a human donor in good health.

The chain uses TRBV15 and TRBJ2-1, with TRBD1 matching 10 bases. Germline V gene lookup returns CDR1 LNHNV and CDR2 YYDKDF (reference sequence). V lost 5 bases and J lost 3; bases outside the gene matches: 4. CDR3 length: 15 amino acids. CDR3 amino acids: CATSPGTGDYNEQFF. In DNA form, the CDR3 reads TGTGCCACCAGCCCCGGGACAGGGGACTACAATGAGCAGTTCTTC.

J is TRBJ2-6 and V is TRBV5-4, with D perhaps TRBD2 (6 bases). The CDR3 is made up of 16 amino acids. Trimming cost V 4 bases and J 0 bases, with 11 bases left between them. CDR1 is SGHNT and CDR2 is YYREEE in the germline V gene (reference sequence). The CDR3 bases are TGTGCCAGCAGCCTAGCGTGGGGCTCTGGGGCCAACGTCCTGACTTTC. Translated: CASSLAWGSGANVLTF.

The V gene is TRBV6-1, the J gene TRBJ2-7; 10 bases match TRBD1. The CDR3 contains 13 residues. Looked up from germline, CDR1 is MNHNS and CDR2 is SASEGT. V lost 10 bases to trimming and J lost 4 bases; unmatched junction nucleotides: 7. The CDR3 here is CATQTGGLYEQYF. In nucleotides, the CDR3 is TGTGCCACCCAGACAGGGGGCTTATACGAGCAGTACTTC.

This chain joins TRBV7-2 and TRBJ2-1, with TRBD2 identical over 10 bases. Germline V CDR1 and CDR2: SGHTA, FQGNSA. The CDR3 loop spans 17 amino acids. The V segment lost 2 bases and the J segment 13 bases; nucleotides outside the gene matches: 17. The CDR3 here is CASSLNVRLAGDLPQFF. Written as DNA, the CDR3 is TGTGCCAGCAGCTTAAATGTGAGACTAGCGGGTGATTTACCTCAGTTCTTC.

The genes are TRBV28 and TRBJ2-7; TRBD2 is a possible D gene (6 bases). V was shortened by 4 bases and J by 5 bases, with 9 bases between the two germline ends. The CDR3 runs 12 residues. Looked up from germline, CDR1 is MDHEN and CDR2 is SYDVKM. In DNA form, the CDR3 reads TGTGCCAGCAGTTACGGGGGTGACGAGCAGTACTTC. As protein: CASSYGGDEQYF. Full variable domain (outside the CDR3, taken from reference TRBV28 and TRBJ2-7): DVKVTQSSRYLVKRTGEKVFLECVQDMDHENMFWYRQDPGLGLRLIYFSYDVKMKEKGDIPEGYSVSREKKERFSLILESASTNQTSMYLCASSYGGDEQYFGPGTRLTVT.

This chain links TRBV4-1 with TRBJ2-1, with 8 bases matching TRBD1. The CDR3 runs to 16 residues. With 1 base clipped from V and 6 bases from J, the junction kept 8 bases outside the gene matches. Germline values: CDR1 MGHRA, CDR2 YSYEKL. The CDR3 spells CASSQGWTGSSNEQFF. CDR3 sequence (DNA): TGCGCCAGCAGCCAAGGGTGGACAGGGTCCAGCAATGAGCAGTTCTTC.

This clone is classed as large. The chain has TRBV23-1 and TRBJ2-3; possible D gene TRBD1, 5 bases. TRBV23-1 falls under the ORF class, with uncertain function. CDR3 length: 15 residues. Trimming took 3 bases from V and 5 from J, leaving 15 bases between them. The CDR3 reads CASSQGQAVKDTQYF. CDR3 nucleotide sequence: TGCGCCAGCAGTCAGGGGCAAGCCGTTAAAGATACGCAGTATTTT.

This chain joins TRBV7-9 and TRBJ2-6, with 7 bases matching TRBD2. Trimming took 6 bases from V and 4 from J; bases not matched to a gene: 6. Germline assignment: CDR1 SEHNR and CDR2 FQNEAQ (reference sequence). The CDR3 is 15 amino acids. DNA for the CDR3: TGTGCCAGCAGGCCCGGGGGGTACGGGGCCAACGTCCTGACTTTC. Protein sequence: CASRPGGYGANVLTF.

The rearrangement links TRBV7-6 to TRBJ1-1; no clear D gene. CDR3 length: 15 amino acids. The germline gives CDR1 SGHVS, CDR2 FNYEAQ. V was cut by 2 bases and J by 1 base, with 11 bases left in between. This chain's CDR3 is CASSLMGHPNTEAFF. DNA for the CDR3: TGTGCCAGCAGCTTAATGGGTCACCCGAACACTGAAGCTTTCTTT.

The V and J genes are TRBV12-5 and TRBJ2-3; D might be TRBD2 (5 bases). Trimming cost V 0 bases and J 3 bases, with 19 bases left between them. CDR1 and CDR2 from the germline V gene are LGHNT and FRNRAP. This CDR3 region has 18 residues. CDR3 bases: TGTGCTAGTGGTTTGGTCCCGGACTTTGCGGTGGGGACAGATACGCAGTATTTT. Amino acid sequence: CASGLVPDFAVGTDTQYF.

DNA of the CDR3: TGTGCCAGCAGTTGGCCCGTCTCTGGTACCTACACTGAAGCTTTCTTT. Its translation is CASSWPVSGTYTEAFF. This sequence joins TRBV28 and TRBJ1-1, with D uncertain. CDR3 length: 16 amino acids. The ends were cut back, 4 bases at V and 3 bases at J, with 18 bases in the middle. Germline V lookup: CDR1 MDHEN, CDR2 SYDVKM.

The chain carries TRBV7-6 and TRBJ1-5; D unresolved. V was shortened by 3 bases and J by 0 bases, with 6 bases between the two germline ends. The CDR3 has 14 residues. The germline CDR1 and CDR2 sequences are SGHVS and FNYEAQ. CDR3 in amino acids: CASSFGDSNQPQHF. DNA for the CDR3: TGTGCCAGCAGCTTTGGGGATAGCAATCAGCCCCAGCATTTT.

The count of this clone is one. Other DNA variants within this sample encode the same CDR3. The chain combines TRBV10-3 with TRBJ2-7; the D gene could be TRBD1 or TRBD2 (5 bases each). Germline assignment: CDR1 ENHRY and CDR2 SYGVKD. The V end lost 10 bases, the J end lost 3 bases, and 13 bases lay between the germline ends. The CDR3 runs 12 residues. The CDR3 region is CANSGTDYEQYF. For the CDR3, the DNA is TGTGCCAACTCCGGGACGGACTACGAGCAGTACTTC.

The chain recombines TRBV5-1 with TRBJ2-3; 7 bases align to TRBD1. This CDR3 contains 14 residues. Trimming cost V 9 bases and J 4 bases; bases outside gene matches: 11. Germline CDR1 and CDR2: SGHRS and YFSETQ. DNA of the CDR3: TGCGCCACCTCGAGAGAGGGGGCCGCAGATACGCAGTATTTT. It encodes CATSREGAADTQYF.

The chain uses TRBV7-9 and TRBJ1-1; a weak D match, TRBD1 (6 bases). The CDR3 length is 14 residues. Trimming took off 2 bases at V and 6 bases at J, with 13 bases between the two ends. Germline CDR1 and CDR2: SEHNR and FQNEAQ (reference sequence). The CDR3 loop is CASSLFTGSSEAFF. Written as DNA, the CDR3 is TGTGCCAGCAGCTTATTTACAGGGAGCTCTGAAGCTTTCTTT.

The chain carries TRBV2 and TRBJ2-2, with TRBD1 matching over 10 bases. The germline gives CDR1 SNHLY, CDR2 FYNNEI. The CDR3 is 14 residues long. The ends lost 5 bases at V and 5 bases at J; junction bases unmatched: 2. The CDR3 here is CASSRQGATGELFF. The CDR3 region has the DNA TGTGCCAGCAGTCGACAGGGGGCGACCGGGGAGCTGTTTTTT.

The CDR3 sequence is CASLVSVTRQSRANVLTF. In nucleotides, the CDR3 is TGTGCCAGCCTAGTGAGCGTAACCAGACAAAGTCGGGCCAACGTCCTGACTTTC. The chain employs TRBV5-4 and TRBJ2-6; no reliable D call. CDR1 SGHNT and CDR2 YYREEE come from the germline V gene (reference sequence). The CDR3 is 18 amino acids. Trimming pared 7 bases from V and 5 bases from J, leaving 25 bases between.

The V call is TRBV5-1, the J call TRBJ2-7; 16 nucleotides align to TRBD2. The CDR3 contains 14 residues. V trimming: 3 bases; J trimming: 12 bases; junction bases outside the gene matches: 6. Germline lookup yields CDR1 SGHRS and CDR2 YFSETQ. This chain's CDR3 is CASSSGTSGRVLYF. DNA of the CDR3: TGCGCCAGCAGCTCCGGGACTAGCGGGAGGGTTTTGTACTTC. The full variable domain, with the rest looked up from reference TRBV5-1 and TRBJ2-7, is KAGVTQTPRYLIKTRGQQVTLSCSPISGHRSVSWYQQTPGQGLQFLFEYFSETQRNKGNFPGRFSGRQFSNSRSEMNVSTLELGDSALYLCASSSGTSGRVLYFGPGTRLTVT.

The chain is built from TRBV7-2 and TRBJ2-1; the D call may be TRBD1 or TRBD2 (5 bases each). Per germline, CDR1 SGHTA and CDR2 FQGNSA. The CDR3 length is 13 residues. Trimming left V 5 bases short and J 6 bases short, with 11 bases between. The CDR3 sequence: CASSPRGVNEQFF. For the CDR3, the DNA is TGTGCCAGCAGCCCACGAGGGGTCAATGAGCAGTTCTTC.

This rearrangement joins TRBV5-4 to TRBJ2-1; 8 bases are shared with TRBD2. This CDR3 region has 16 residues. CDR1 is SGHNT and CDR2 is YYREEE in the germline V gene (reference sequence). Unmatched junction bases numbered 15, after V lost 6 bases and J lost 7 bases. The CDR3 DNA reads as TGTGCCAGCAAAATTTCCCCGGGACTAGAAGGGAATGAGCAGTTCTTC. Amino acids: CASKISPGLEGNEQFF.

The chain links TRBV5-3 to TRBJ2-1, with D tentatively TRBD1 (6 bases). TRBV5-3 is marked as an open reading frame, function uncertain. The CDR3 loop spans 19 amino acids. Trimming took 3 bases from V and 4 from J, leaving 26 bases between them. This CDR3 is CARSSSSKGLSRGYNEQFF. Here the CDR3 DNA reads TGTGCCAGAAGCTCCTCCTCGAAGGGCCTGAGTAGGGGGTACAATGAGCAGTTCTTC.